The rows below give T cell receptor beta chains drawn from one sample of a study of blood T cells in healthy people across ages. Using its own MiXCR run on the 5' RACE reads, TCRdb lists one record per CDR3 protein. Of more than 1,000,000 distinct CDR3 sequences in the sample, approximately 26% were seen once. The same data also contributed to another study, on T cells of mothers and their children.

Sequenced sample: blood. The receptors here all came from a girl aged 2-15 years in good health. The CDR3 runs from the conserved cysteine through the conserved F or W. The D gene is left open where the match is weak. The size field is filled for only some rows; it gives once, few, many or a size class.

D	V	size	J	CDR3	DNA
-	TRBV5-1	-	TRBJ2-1	CASSERDYNEQFF	TGCGCCAGCAGCGAGAGAGACTACAATGAGCAGTTCTTC
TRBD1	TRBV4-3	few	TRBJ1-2	CASSQVGTAHSNGYTF	TGCGCCAGCAGCCAAGTGGGGACAGCACATAGCAATGGCTACACCTTC
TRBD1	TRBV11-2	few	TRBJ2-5	CASSLSPGQGRTQYF	TGTGCCAGCAGCTTAAGCCCGGGACAGGGGAGAACCCAGTACTTC
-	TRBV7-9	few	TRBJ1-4	CAWYSAGGEKLFF	TGTGCCTGGTACTCTGCCGGCGGGGAAAAACTGTTTTTT
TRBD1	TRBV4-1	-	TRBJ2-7	CASSPQPGTGAYEQYF	TGCGCCAGCAGCCCTCAGCCCGGGACAGGAGCCTACGAGCAGTACTTC
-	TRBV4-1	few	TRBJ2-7	CASSAGMRAYEQYF	TGCGCCAGCAGTGCGGGTATGCGAGCCTACGAGCAGTACTTC
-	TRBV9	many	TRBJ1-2	CASSGTGHYEGYTF	TGTGCCAGCAGCGGTACAGGGCACTATGAAGGCTACACCTTC
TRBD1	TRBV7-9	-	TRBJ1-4	CASSFSQGVEKLFF	TGTGCCAGCAGCTTTAGCCAGGGGGTCGAAAAACTGTTTTTT
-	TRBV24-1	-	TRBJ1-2	CATSDLIGTGYTF	TGTGCCACCAGTGATTTGATTGGGACCGGCTACACCTTC
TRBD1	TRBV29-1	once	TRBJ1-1	CSVKRTIGQGAPEAFF	TGCAGCGTCAAACGAACCATCGGACAGGGAGCCCCTGAAGCTTTCTTT
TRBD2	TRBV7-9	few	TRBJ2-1	CASSLFRGGRNEQFF	TGTGCCAGCAGCTTGTTCCGGGGGGGCCGCAATGAGCAGTTCTTC
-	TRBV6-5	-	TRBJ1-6	CASLQRDNINSPLHF	TGTGCCAGCCTACAAAGAGACAATATTAATTCACCCCTCCACTTT
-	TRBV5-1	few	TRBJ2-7	CASSSTGPGLEQYF	TGCGCCAGCAGCTCGACCGGGCCCGGGTTAGAGCAGTACTTC
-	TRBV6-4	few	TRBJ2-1	CASSDPESRNEQSF	TGTGCCAGCAGTGACCCAGAGTCACGGAATGAGCAGTCCTTC
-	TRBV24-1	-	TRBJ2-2	CATSDLGARMAGELFF	TGTGCCACCAGTGATTTGGGGGCCCGGATGGCCGGGGAGCTGTTTTTT
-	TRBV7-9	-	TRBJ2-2	CASSPSVETGELSF	TGTGCCAGCAGTCCATCGGTCGAGACCGGGGAGCTGTCTTTT
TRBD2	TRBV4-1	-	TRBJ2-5	CASSHSLAGAETPYF	TGCGCCAGCAGCCACTCACTAGCGGGAGCAGAGACCCCGTACTTC
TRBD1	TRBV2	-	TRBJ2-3	CASTRQGRDTQYF	TGTGCCAGCACCCGACAGGGAAGGGATACGCAGTATTTT
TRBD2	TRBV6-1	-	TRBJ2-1	CASSKPGLAGVGEQFF	TGTGCCAGCAGTAAACCGGGACTAGCGGGAGTAGGTGAGCAGTTCTTC
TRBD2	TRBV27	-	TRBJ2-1	CASSPLAAGGLNNEQFF	TGTGCCAGCAGCCCCCTGGCGGCGGGAGGGCTAAACAATGAGCAGTTCTTC
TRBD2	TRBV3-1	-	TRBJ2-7	CASSQDLRAGPARQYF	TGTGCCAGCAGCCAAGATCTTCGAGCGGGACCGGCTAGGCAGTACTTC
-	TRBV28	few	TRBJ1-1	CASSSAGLPGTEAFF	TGTGCCAGCAGTAGCGCGGGGCTCCCAGGGACTGAAGCTTTCTTT
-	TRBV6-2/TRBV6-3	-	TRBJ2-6	CATSDRRSGANVLTF	TGTGCCACTTCGGACCGAAGATCTGGGGCCAACGTCCTGACTTTC
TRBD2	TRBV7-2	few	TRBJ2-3	CASSLAGLAGGPSTDTQYF	TGTGCCAGCAGCTTAGCGGGGCTAGCGGGGGGGCCTAGCACAGATACGCAGTATTTT
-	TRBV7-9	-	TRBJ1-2	CASSLTTGTYGYTF	TGTGCCAGCAGCTTAACCACCGGGACCTATGGCTACACCTTC
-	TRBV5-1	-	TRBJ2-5	CASSIGFQETQYF	TGCGCCAGCAGCATCGGATTCCAAGAGACCCAGTACTTC
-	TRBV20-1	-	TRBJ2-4	CSASPPGDSAKNIQYF	TGCAGTGCTAGCCCTCCAGGAGATAGCGCCAAAAACATTCAGTACTTC